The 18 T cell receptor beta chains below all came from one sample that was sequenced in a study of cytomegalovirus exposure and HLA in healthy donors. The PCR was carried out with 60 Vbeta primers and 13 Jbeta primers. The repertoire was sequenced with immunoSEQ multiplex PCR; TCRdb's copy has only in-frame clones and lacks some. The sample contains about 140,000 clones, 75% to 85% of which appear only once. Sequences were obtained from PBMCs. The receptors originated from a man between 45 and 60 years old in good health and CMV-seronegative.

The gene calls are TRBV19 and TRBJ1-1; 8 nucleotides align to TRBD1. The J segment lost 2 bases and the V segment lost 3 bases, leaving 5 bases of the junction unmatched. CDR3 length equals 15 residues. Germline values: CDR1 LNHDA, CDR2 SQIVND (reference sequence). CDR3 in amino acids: CASSIFRGPNTEAFF. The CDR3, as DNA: TGTGCCAGTAGTATCTTCAGGGGGCCCAACACTGAAGCTTTCTTT.

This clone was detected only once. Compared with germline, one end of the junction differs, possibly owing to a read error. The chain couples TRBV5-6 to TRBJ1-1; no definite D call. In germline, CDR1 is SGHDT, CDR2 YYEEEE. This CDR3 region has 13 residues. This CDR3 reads CASSFGRNSEAFF. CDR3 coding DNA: TGTGCCAGCAGCTTTGGTAGGAACAGTGAAGCTTTCTTT.

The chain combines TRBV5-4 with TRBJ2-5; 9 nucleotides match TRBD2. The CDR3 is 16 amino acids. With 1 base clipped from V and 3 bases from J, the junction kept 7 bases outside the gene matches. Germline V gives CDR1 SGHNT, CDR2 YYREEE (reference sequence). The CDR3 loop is CASSLRGLAGKETQYF. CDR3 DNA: TGTGCCAGCAGCTTGAGAGGGCTAGCGGGAAAAGAGACCCAGTACTTC.

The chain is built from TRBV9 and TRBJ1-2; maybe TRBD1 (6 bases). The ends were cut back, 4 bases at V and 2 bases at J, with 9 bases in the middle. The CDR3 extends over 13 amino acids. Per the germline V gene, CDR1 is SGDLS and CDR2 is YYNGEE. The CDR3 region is CASSRDTNYGYTF. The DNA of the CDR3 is TGTGCCAGCAGCCGGGACACAAACTATGGCTACACCTTC. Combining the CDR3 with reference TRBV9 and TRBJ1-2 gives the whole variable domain DSGVTQTPKHLITATGQRVTLRCSPRSGDLSVYWYQQSLDQGLQFLIQYYNGEERAKGNILERFSAQQFPDLHSELNLSSLELGDSALYFCASSRDTNYGYTFGSGTRLTVV.

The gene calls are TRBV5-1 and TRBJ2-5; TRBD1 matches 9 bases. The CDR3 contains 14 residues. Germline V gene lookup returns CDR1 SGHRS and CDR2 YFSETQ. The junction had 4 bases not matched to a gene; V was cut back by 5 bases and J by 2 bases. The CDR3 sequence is CASRPGTGQETQYF. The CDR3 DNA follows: TGCGCCAGCAGGCCCGGGACAGGGCAAGAGACCCAGTACTTC.

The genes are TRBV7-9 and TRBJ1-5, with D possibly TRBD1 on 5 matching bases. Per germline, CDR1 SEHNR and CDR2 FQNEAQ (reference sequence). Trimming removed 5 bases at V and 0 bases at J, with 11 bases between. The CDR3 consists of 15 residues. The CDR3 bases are TGTGCCAGCAGCGCGGGGGTCGGTAGCAATCAGCCCCAGCATTTT. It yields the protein CASSAGVGSNQPQHF.

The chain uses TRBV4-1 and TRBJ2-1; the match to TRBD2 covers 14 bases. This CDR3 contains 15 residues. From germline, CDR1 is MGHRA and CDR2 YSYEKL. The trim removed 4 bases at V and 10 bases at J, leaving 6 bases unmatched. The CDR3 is CASSPGTSGSWEQFF. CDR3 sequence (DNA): TGCGCCAGCAGCCCAGGGACTAGCGGGAGTTGGGAGCAGTTCTTC.

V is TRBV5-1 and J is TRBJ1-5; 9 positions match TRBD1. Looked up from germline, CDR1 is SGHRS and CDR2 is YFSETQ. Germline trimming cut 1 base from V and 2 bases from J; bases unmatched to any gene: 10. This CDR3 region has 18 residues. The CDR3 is CASSLTPQGAGGNQPQHF. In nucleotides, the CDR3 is TGCGCCAGCAGCTTGACCCCACAGGGGGCCGGCGGCAATCAGCCCCAGCATTTT.

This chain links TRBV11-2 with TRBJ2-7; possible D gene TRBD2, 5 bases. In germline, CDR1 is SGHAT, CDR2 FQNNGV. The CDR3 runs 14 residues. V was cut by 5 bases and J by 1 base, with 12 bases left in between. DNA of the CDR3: TGTGCCAGCAGCCCTGGGCGGAGGTCCTACGAGCAGTACTTC. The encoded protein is CASSPGRRSYEQYF.

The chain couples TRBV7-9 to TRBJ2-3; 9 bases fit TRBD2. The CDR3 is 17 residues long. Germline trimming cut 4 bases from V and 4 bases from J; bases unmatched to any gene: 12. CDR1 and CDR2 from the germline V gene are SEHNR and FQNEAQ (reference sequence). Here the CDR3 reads CASSSHLSGSRADTQYF. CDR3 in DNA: TGTGCCAGCAGCTCCCATCTTAGCGGGAGTAGGGCAGATACGCAGTATTTT.

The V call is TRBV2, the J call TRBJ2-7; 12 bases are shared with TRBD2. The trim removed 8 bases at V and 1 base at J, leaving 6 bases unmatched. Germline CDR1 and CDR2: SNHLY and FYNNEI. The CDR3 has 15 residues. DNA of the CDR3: TGTGCCAGCCGGGGACTAGCGGGTACTTCCTACGAGCAGTACTTC. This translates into CASRGLAGTSYEQYF.

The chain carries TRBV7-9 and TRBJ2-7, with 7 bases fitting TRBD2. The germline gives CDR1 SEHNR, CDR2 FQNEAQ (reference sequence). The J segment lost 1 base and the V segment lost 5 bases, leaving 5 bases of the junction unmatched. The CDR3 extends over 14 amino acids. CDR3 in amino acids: CASSHPAGSYEQYF. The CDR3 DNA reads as TGTGCCAGCAGCCACCCAGCGGGGTCCTACGAGCAGTACTTC.

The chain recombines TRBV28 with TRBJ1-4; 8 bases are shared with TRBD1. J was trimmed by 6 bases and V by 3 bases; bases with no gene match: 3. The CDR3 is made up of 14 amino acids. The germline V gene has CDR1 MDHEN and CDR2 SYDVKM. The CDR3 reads CASSFGRGHEKLFF. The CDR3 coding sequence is TGTGCCAGCAGTTTCGGCAGGGGGCATGAAAAACTGTTTTTT.

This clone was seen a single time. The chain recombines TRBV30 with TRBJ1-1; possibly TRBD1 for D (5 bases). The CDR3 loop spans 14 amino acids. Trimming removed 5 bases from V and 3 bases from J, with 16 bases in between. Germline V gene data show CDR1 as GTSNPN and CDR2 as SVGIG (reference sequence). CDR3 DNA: TGTGCCTGGGTCTCCCGGACATCCCACACTGAAGCTTTCTTT. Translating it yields CAWVSRTSHTEAFF.

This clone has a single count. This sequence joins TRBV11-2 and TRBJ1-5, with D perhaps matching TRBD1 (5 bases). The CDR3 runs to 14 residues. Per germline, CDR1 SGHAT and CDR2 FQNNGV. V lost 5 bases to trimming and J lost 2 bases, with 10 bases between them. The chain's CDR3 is CASSLGGGNQPQHF. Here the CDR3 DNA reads TGTGCCAGCAGCCTGGGAGGGGGCAATCAGCCCCAGCATTTT.

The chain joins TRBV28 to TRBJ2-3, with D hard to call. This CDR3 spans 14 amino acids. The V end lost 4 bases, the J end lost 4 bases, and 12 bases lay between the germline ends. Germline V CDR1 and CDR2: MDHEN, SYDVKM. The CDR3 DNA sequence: TGTGCCAGCAGTTCTAGACGGTGGGCAGATACGCAGTATTTT. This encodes CASSSRRWADTQYF.

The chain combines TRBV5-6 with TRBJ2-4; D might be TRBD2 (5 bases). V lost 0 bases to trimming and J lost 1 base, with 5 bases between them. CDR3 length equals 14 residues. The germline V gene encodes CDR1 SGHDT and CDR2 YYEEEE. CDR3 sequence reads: CASSLGTAKNIQYF. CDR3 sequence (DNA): TGTGCCAGCAGCTTGGGGACTGCCAAAAACATTCAGTACTTC.

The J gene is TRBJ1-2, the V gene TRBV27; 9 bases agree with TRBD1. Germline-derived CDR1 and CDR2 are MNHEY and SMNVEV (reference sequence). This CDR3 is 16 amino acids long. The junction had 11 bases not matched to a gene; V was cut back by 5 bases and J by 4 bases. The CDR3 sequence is CASSLASGQGIYGYTF. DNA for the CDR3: TGTGCCAGCAGTCTGGCGTCGGGACAGGGCATCTATGGCTACACCTTC.